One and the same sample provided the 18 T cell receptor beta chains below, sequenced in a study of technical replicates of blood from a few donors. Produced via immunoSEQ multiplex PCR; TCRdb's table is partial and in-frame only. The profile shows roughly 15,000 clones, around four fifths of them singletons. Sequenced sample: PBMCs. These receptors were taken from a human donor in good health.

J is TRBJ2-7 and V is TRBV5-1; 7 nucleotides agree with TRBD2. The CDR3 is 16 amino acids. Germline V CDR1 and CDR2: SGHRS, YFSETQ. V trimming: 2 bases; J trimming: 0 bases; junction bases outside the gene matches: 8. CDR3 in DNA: TGCGCCAGCAGCTTAACGGCGGGAGTGAGCTCCTACGAGCAGTACTTC. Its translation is CASSLTAGVSSYEQYF.

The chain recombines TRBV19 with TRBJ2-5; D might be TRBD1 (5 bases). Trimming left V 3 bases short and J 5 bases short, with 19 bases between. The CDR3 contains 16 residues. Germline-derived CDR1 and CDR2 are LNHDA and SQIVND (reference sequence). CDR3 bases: TGTGCCAGTAGTATTGGGCAGGGCCCTTGGAAGGAGACCCAGTACTTC. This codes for CASSIGQGPWKETQYF.

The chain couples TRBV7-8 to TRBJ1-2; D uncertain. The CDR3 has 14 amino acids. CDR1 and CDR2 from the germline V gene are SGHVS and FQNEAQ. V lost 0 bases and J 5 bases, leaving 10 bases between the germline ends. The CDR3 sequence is CASSLAGVMYGYTF. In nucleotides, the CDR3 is TGTGCCAGCAGCTTAGCGGGCGTCATGTATGGCTACACCTTC.

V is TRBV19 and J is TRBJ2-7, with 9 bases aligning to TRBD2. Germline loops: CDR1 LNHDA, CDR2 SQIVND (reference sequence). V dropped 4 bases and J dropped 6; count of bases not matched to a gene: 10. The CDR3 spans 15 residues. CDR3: CASSRPGTSFSEQYF. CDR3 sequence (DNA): TGTGCCAGTAGTAGACCCGGGACTAGCTTCAGCGAGCAGTACTTC.

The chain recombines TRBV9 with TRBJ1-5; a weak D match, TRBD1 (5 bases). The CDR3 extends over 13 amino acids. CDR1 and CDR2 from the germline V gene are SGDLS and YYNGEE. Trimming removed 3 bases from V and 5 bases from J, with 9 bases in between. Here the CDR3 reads CASSAGGYQPQHF. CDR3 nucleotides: TGTGCCAGCAGCGCCGGGGGGTATCAGCCCCAGCATTTT. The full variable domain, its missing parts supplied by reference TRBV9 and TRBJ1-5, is DSGVTQTPKHLITATGQRVTLRCSPRSGDLSVYWYQQSLDQGLQFLIQYYNGEERAKGNILERFSAQQFPDLHSELNLSSLELGDSALYFCASSAGGYQPQHFGDGTRLSIL.

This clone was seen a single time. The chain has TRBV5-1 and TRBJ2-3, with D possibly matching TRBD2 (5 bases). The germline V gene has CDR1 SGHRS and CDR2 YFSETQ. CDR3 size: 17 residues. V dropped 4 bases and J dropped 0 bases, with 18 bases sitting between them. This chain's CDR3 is CASSPEPSGGSTDTQYF. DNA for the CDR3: TGCGCCAGCAGCCCCGAACCGAGCGGAGGAAGCACAGATACGCAGTATTTT.

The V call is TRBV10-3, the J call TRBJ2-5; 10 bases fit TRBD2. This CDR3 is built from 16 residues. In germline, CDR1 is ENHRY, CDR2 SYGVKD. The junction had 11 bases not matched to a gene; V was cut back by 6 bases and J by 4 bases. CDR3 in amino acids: CAISDSAGGSRETQYF. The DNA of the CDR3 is TGTGCCATCAGCGATTCAGCGGGAGGGTCCAGAGAGACCCAGTACTTC.

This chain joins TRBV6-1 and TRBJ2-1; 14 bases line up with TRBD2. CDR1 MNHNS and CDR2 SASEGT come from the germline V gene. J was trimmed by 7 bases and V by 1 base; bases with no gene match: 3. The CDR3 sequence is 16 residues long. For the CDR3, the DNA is TGTGCCAGCAGTGAAGAGACTAGCGGGAGGGGAAATGAGCAGTTCTTC. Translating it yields CASSEETSGRGNEQFF.

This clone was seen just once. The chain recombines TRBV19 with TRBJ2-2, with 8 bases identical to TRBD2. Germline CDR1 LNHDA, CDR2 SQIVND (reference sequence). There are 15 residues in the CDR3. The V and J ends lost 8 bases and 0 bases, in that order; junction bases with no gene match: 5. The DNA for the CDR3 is TGTGCCAGTGAACTTAGCGGGACGAACACCGGGGAGCTGTTTTTT. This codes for CASELSGTNTGELFF.

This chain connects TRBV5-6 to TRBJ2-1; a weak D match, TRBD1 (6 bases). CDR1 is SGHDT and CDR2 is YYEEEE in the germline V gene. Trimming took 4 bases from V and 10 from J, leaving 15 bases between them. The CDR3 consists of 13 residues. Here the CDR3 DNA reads TGTGCCAGCAGCCCCGGGACATCGAGGGAGCAGTTCTTC. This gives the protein CASSPGTSREQFF.

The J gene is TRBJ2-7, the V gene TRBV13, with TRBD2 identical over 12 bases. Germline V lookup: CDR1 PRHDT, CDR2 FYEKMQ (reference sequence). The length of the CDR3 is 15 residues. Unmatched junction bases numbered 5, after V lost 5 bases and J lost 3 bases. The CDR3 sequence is CASSPRTSGDYEQYF. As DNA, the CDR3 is TGTGCCAGCAGCCCCCGGACTAGCGGGGACTACGAGCAGTACTTC.

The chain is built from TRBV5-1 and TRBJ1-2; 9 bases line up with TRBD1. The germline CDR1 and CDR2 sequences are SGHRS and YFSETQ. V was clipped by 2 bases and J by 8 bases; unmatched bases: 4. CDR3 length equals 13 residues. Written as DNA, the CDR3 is TGCGCCAGCAGCTTCCGGGACAGGGACGGCTACACCTTC. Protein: CASSFRDRDGYTF.

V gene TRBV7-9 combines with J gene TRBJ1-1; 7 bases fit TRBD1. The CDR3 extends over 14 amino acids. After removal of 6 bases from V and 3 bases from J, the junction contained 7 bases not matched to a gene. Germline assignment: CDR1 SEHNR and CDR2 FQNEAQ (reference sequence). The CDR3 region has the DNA TGTGCCAGCAGTTTGACAGGGAAGGACACTGAAGCTTTCTTT. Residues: CASSLTGKDTEAFF. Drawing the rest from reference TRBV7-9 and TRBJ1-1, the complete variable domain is DTGVSQNPRHKITKRGQNVTFRCDPISEHNRLYWYRQTLGQGPEFLTYFQNEAQLEKSRLLSDRFSAERPKGSFSTLEIQRTEQGDSAMYLCASSLTGKDTEAFFGQGTRLTVV.

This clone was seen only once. The CDR3 protein is CASSYGTSTDTQYF. The CDR3 DNA reads as TGTGCCAGCAGTTACGGGACTAGCACAGATACGCAGTATTTT. The V and J genes are TRBV28 and TRBJ2-3; D possibly corresponds to TRBD2 (6 bases). Germline V CDR1 and CDR2: MDHEN, SYDVKM. Deletions cut 4 bases from V and 0 bases from J, with 8 bases between. There are 14 residues in the CDR3.

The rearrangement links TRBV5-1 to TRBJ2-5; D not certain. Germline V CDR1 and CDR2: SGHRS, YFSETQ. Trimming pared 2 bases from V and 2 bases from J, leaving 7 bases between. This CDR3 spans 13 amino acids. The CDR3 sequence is CASSFGRQETQYF. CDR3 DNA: TGCGCCAGCAGCTTCGGCAGGCAAGAGACCCAGTACTTC.

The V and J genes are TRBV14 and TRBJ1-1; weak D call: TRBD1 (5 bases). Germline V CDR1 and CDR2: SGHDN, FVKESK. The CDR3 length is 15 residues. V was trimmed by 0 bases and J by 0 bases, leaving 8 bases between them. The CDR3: CASSQDLTVNTEAFF. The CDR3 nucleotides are TGTGCCAGCAGCCAAGATTTGACAGTGAACACTGAAGCTTTCTTT.

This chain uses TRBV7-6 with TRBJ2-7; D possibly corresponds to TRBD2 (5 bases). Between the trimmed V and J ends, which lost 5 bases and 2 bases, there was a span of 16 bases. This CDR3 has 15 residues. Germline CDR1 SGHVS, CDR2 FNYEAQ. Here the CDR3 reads CASSPSAGGAYEQYF. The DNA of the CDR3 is TGTGCCAGCAGCCCATCGGCGGGCGGAGCCTACGAGCAGTACTTC. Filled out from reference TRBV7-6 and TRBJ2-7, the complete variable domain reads GAGVSQSPRYKVTKRGQDVALRCDPISGHVSLYWYRQALGQGPEFLTYFNYEAQQDKSGLPNDRFSAERPEGSISTLTIQRTEQRDSAMYRCASSPSAGGAYEQYFGPGTRLTVT.

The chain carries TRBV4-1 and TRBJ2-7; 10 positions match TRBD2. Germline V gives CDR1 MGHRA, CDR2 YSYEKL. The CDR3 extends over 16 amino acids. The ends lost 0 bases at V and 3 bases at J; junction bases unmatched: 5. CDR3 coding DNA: TGCGCCAGCAGCCAAGATGGGCCTAGCGGGAGCTACGAGCAGTACTTC. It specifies CASSQDGPSGSYEQYF.